This T cell receptor beta chain was recovered during a study of CD8 T cells in ankylosing spondylitis. Germline values: CDR1 SEHNR, CDR2 FQNEAQ (reference sequence). The ends were cut back, 8 bases at V and 2 bases at J, with 15 bases in the middle. CDR3 size: 14 residues. Overall study findings and caveats: A motif of 7 to 9 highly homologous TCR beta variants was seen as apparently characteristic of ankylosing spondylitis blood. Previous work reported some of these motif variants in the synovial fluid and blood of reactive arthritis.

5'-RACE, quantitative and with molecular barcodes, yielded the TCR beta libraries. MiXCR was run by TCRdb on the 5' RACE reads, yielding one entry per CDR3 protein. The data show more than 600,000 distinct CDR3 sequences, under 20% seen once. This clonotype was counted a single time. As yet, its antigen is unknown. Source material: blood, either unsorted or a sorted T cell fraction (not recorded which). This clonotype was obtained from a male donor with ankylosing spondylitis. The chain uses TRBV7-9 and TRBJ2-5; tentative D call: TRBD1 (5 bases). The CDR3 bases are TGTGCCAGCGGCAGGGTTTTGTTACAAGAGACCCAGTACTTC. This sequence encodes CASGRVLLQETQYF.